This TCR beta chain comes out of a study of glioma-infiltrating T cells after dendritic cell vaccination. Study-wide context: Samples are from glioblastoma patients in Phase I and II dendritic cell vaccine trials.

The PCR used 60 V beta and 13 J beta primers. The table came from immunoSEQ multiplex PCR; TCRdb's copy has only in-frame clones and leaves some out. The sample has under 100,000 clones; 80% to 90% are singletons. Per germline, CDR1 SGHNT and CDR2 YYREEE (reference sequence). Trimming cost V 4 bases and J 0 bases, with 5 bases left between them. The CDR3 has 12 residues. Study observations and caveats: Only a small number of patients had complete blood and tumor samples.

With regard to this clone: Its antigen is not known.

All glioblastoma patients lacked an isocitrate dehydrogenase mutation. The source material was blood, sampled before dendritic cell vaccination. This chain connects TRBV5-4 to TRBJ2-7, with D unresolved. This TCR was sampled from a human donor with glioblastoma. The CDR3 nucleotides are TGTGCCAGCAGCGCGGACTCCTACGAGCAGTACTTC. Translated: CASSADSYEQYF.